The 12 T cell receptor beta chains presented below share a single source sample, sequenced in a study of T cell responses to AZD1222 COVID-19 vaccine. Data came from immunoSEQ multiplex PCR; TCRdb stores just in-frame clones and leaves some out. The sample includes fewer than 55,000 clones, more than 65% of them seen just once. Sequences were derived from peripheral blood, sampled on day 0 of MenACWY control vaccination. The source is an adult in good health.

This clone was seen once. The chain joins TRBV11-2 to TRBJ1-2, with D unclear. V gave up 1 base and J gave up 4 bases, with 10 bases separating them. The CDR3 is 14 amino acids. The germline V gene encodes CDR1 SGHAT and CDR2 FQNNGV. CDR3 residues: CASSLGQAGYGYTF. For the CDR3, the DNA is TGTGCCAGCAGCTTAGGGCAGGCAGGCTATGGCTACACCTTC.

The chain joins TRBV10-3 to TRBJ2-1, with D perhaps matching TRBD2 (6 bases). The V end was cut by 4 bases, the J end by 3 bases, with 13 bases between. The CDR3 has 15 residues. CDR1 and CDR2 (germline): ENHRY, SYGVKD. This chain's CDR3 is CAISAPGENYNEQFF. The CDR3, as DNA: TGTGCCATCAGTGCGCCGGGGGAAAACTACAATGAGCAGTTCTTC.

This chain joins TRBV5-4 and TRBJ2-3; TRBD2 might be the D (5 bases). CDR3 size: 15 residues. CDR1 is SGHNT and CDR2 is YYREEE in the germline V gene (reference sequence). V was shortened by 0 bases and J by 2 bases, with 10 bases between the two germline ends. The DNA of the CDR3 is TGTGCCAGCAGCTTGGGAGCGGCAATCACAGATACGCAGTATTTT. Residues: CASSLGAAITDTQYF.

This clone appeared once. This rearrangement joins TRBV4-2 to TRBJ1-4; weak D call: TRBD1 (5 bases). This CDR3 region has 16 residues. The germline V gene has CDR1 LGHNA and CDR2 YNFKEQ. V was cut by 1 base and J by 5 bases, with 14 bases left in between. CDR3 nucleotides: TGTGCCAGCAGCCAAGGGGGCGGGGGAAAAAATGAAAAACTGTTTTTT. Its protein is CASSQGGGGKNEKLFF.

CDR3 nucleotides: TGTGCCAGCAGCTTAACAGGGGCGGGCTCTGGGGCCAACGTCCTGACTTTC. Translating it yields CASSLTGAGSGANVLTF. This rearrangement joins TRBV7-8 to TRBJ2-6; TRBD1 matches 7 bases. CDR3 length equals 17 residues. Trimming cost V 2 bases and J 0 bases; bases outside gene matches: 4. Germline CDR1 is SGHVS and CDR2 is FQNEAQ.

The chain recombines TRBV30 with TRBJ2-1; D gene unclear. CDR3 size: 11 residues. Deletions cut 2 bases from V and 3 bases from J, with 2 bases between. Germline lookup yields CDR1 GTSNPN and CDR2 SVGIG (reference sequence). The CDR3 bases are TGTGCCTGGAGTCTCTACAATGAGCAGTTCTTC. Encoded protein: CAWSLYNEQFF.

The table lists this clone with a count of one. In DNA form, the CDR3 reads TGTGCCAGTAGCCTCGGGACAGCTCTAATGAACACTGAAGCTTTCTTT. This gives the protein CASSLGTALMNTEAFF. The genes are TRBV19 and TRBJ1-1; 7 nucleotides agree with TRBD1. Germline CDR1 LNHDA, CDR2 SQIVND (reference sequence). The CDR3 sequence is 16 residues long. The J segment lost 0 bases and the V segment lost 6 bases, leaving 10 bases of the junction unmatched.

The CDR3 reads CASSVNGGAEAFF. Here the CDR3 DNA reads TGTGCCAGCAGCGTCAATGGGGGCGCTGAAGCTTTCTTT. This chain links TRBV9 with TRBJ1-1, with D maybe TRBD1 (6 bases). This CDR3 comprises 13 residues. Germline assignment: CDR1 SGDLS and CDR2 YYNGEE. V lost 2 bases and J 6 bases, leaving 11 bases between the germline ends.

This chain joins TRBV7-2 and TRBJ2-1, with no clear D. This CDR3 is 13 amino acids long. Germline values: CDR1 SGHTA, CDR2 FQGNSA. V was shortened by 4 bases and J by 4 bases, with 8 bases between the two germline ends. The CDR3 DNA reads as TGTGCCAGCAGCTCACCAGCGTACAATGAGCAGTTCTTC. Its translation: CASSSPAYNEQFF.

The CDR3 here is CASSERPGGFNEQFF. The CDR3 DNA follows: TGTGCCAGCAGTGAACGACCAGGGGGCTTCAATGAGCAGTTCTTC. V and J are TRBV2 and TRBJ2-1; 8 bases fit TRBD1. The ends lost 2 bases at V and 6 bases at J; junction bases unmatched: 6. Germline V gene sequence: CDR1 SNHLY, CDR2 FYNNEI. This CDR3 contains 15 residues.

DNA for the CDR3: TGTGCCAGCACCTCTTGGGGAAGTGAAGCTTTCTTT. It is translated as CASTSWGSEAFF. This rearrangement joins TRBV5-4 to TRBJ1-1; the D is unclear. The CDR3 runs 12 residues. Trimming shortened V by 6 bases and J by 7 bases, and 13 bases separated the two germline ends. Germline V gives CDR1 SGHNT, CDR2 YYREEE (reference sequence).

V gene TRBV11-3 combines with J gene TRBJ1-2; D is undetermined. The CDR3 has 14 residues. CDR1 is SGHNT, CDR2 YENEEA, per germline. Trimming cost V 7 bases and J 1 base, with 13 bases left between them. In nucleotides, the CDR3 is TGTGCCAGCATCCTCCCGACCGTTAACTATGGCTACACCTTC. It codes for CASILPTVNYGYTF.